One and the same sample provided the 31 T cell receptor beta chains below, sequenced in a study of blood T cell repertoires in COVID-19. Sequencing was performed with immunoSEQ multiplex PCR; in TCRdb, only in-frame clones are kept and a portion is missing. The sample records roughly 230,000 clones, roughly four fifths being singletons. The specimen was PBMCs or T cells enriched from blood (not recorded which). The receptor source for this set is a man in his fifties or sixties who had recovered from COVID-19.

CDR3 nucleotides: TGTGCCAGCAGCCAAAGTACTTATGGCTACACCTTC. It encodes CASSQSTYGYTF. This sequence joins TRBV4-2 and TRBJ1-2; D is undetermined. The CDR3 loop spans 12 amino acids. V was shortened by 2 bases and J by 5 bases, with 6 bases between the two germline ends. The germline V gene encodes CDR1 LGHNA and CDR2 YNFKEQ.

This chain links TRBV19 with TRBJ1-5; TRBD1 might be the D (6 bases). Germline CDR1 is LNHDA and CDR2 is SQIVND (reference sequence). The length of the CDR3 is 15 residues. V lost 4 bases, J lost 3 bases, and 13 bases lay in between. CDR3 DNA sequence: TGTGCCAGTAGTACCCAGACAGGTTTCAATCAGCCCCAGCATTTT. This sequence encodes CASSTQTGFNQPQHF.

The genes are TRBV12-3 or TRBV12-4 and TRBJ1-2; D gene uncertain. There are 13 residues in the CDR3. The ends were cut back, 3 bases at V and 6 bases at J, with 11 bases in the middle. The CDR3 sequence is CASSFVPRDGYTF. CDR3 sequence (DNA): TGTGCCAGCAGTTTCGTCCCCCGGGATGGCTACACCTTC.

V usage is TRBV7-2 and J usage is TRBJ2-1; 10 positions agree with TRBD2. V shed 5 bases, J shed 5 bases, and the junction held 6 bases outside the gene matches. Germline CDR1 and CDR2: SGHTA and FQGNSA. The CDR3 consists of 15 residues. Written as DNA, the CDR3 is TGTGCCAGCAGCCCAGGGACTAGCGTACACAATGAGCAGTTCTTC. It codes for CASSPGTSVHNEQFF.

CDR3 nucleotide sequence: TGTGCCAGCAGCCGTGGACAGGGGGCTCTCACAGGCGCTGAAGCTTTCTTT. This encodes CASSRGQGALTGAEAFF. The chain recombines TRBV4-2 with TRBJ1-1, with TRBD1 identical over 11 bases. Germline V gives CDR1 LGHNA, CDR2 YNFKEQ. The CDR3 extends over 17 amino acids. V shed 4 bases and J 6 bases; nucleotides not matched to a gene: 13.

Worth noting for this clone: An end of the junction does not agree with germline; a read error may underlie this. The chain employs TRBV5-1 and TRBJ1-2; perhaps TRBD1 as D (6 bases). This CDR3 has 14 amino acids. CDR1 is SGHRS and CDR2 is YFSETQ in the germline V gene. CDR3 residues: CASSPGAANYGYAF. The CDR3 DNA reads TGCGCCAGCAGCCCAGGGGCAGCTAACTATGGCTACGCCTTC. The variable domain in full, completed from reference TRBV5-1 and TRBJ1-2, reads KAGVTQTPRYLIKTRGQQVTLSCSPISGHRSVSWYQQTPGQGLQFLFEYFSETQRNKGNFPGRFSGRQFSNSRSEMNVSTLELGDSALYLCASSPGAANYGYAFGSGTRLTVV.

The J gene is TRBJ1-3, the V gene TRBV9; possibly TRBD1 for D (6 bases). V dropped 0 bases and J dropped 8 bases, with 12 bases sitting between them. Germline lookup yields CDR1 SGDLS and CDR2 YYNGEE. This CDR3 contains 14 residues. CDR3: CASSVALGADTIYF. CDR3 DNA sequence: TGTGCCAGCAGCGTAGCACTGGGGGCAGACACCATATATTTT.

With respect to this clone: The germline gene is not matched at one end of the junction; a read error may be the cause. The chain joins TRBV7-2 to TRBJ2-5; 11 bases are shared with TRBD2. CDR1 and CDR2 from the germline V gene are SGHTA and FQGNSA. CDR3 length: 15 residues. This CDR3 reads CASSLWTSGQETQYF. The CDR3 DNA reads as TGTGCTAGCAGCTTGTGGACTAGCGGGCAAGAGACCCAGTACTTC.

V and J are TRBV5-4 and TRBJ1-2, with 12 bases aligning to TRBD1. CDR3 length: 15 residues. V was clipped by 0 bases and J by 7 bases; unmatched bases: 4. The germline V gene has CDR1 SGHNT and CDR2 YYREEE (reference sequence). Here the CDR3 DNA reads TGTGCCAGCAGCTTGGGCCGGGACAGGGGGCCTGGCTACACCTTC. This encodes CASSLGRDRGPGYTF.

There are many counts of this clone. This sequence joins TRBV6-5 and TRBJ2-6; a weak D match, TRBD1 (5 bases). CDR1 and CDR2 (germline): MNHEY, SVGAGI. The length of the CDR3 is 15 residues. Trimming took 6 bases from V and 0 from J, leaving 9 bases between them. CDR3 in amino acids: CASSRDSSGANVLTF. The CDR3, as DNA: TGTGCCAGCAGCCGAGACAGCTCTGGGGCCAACGTCCTGACTTTC.

This clone has just one count. The genes are TRBV4-1 and TRBJ2-4; TRBD2 matches at 10 bases. There are 19 residues in the CDR3. The germline CDR1 and CDR2 sequences are MGHRA and YSYEKL. Trimming took 0 bases from V and 0 from J; bases not matched to a gene: 8. The CDR3 sequence is CASSQDSTSGPVAKNIQYF. The CDR3 DNA reads as TGCGCCAGCAGCCAAGATTCGACTAGCGGGCCAGTAGCCAAAAACATTCAGTACTTC.

The rearrangement links TRBV30 to TRBJ1-2; D remains ambiguous. V gave up 4 bases and J gave up 5 bases, with 17 bases separating them. Per germline, CDR1 GTSNPN and CDR2 SVGIG (reference sequence). CDR3 length equals 14 residues. The CDR3 here is CAWTLGGVAYGYTF. As DNA, the CDR3 is TGTGCCTGGACCTTAGGCGGGGTGGCGTATGGCTACACCTTC.

Details on this clone: The same CDR3 also results from other DNA sequences found in this sample. V is TRBV29-1 and J is TRBJ1-5, with a possible D match to TRBD1 (6 bases). The CDR3 has 13 amino acids. The germline V and J ends were trimmed by 6 bases and 1 base, with 10 bases remaining between them. Germline CDR1 and CDR2: SQVTM and ANQGSEA. CDR3 sequence (DNA): TGCAGCGTAGGGGGGGGAAGCAATCAGCCCCAGCATTTT. This sequence encodes CSVGGGSNQPQHF.

The J gene is TRBJ1-1, the V gene TRBV19; D is ambiguous. V shed 6 bases and J shed 4 bases, with 12 bases lying between them. The V gene's germline CDR1 is LNHDA and CDR2 SQIVND (reference sequence). This CDR3 is 13 amino acids long. The CDR3 spells CASRSGFGTEAFF. DNA for the CDR3: TGTGCCAGTAGATCGGGGTTCGGCACTGAAGCTTTCTTT.

This sequence joins TRBV5-1 and TRBJ1-2; the D is unclear. Trimming took 5 bases from V and 8 from J, leaving 10 bases between them. Germline CDR1 SGHRS, CDR2 YFSETQ. This CDR3 spans 11 amino acids. CDR3 nucleotide sequence: TGCGCCAGCAGTGAAATAGCAGGCTACACCTTC. This codes for CASSEIAGYTF.

J is TRBJ2-3 and V is TRBV18; 11 nucleotides line up with TRBD2. The V and J ends lost 3 bases and 5 bases, in that order; junction bases with no gene match: 4. The germline CDR1 and CDR2 sequences are KGHSH and LQKENI. The CDR3 is 15 amino acids. The CDR3 sequence: CASSPSGGAGDTQYF. The CDR3 DNA follows: TGTGCCAGCTCACCTAGCGGGGGGGCAGGAGATACGCAGTATTTT.

This clone was detected a few times. The chain recombines TRBV7-9 with TRBJ2-7, with 11 bases that match TRBD2. The germline V gene encodes CDR1 SEHNR and CDR2 FQNEAQ (reference sequence). V shed 4 bases, J shed 6 bases, and the junction held 2 bases outside the gene matches. The CDR3 consists of 13 residues. The CDR3 DNA is TGTGCCAGCAGCTACGGGACTAGCGGCGAGCAGTACTTC. Amino acid sequence: CASSYGTSGEQYF.

This clone is medium-sized (0.01 to 0.1%) in the sample. The V and J genes are TRBV6-2 or TRBV6-3 and TRBJ2-7, with D perhaps TRBD2 (5 bases). Germline assignment: CDR1 MNHEY and CDR2 SVGEGT. This CDR3 has 12 amino acids. Trimming removed 7 bases at V and 9 bases at J, with 16 bases between. CDR3 in DNA: TGTGCCAGCACCCCCGGATCGGCGGGGCAGTACTTC. Protein sequence: CASTPGSAGQYF.

The chain combines TRBV6-2 or TRBV6-3 with TRBJ2-7; the match to TRBD1 covers 7 bases. This CDR3 region has 16 residues. With 5 bases clipped from V and 2 bases from J, the junction kept 12 bases outside the gene matches. CDR1 is MNHEY, CDR2 SVGEGT, per germline. The CDR3 sequence is CASSGDFQTGTYEQYF. CDR3 sequence (DNA): TGTGCCAGCAGTGGAGATTTCCAGACAGGGACCTACGAGCAGTACTTC.

The genes are TRBV15 and TRBJ2-7; TRBD2 matches at 7 bases. Germline V gene sequence: CDR1 LNHNV, CDR2 YYDKDF (reference sequence). Losses at the gene ends were 0 bases for V and 7 bases for J; bases not matched to a gene: 9. CDR3 length equals 15 residues. The DNA for the CDR3 is TGTGCCACCAGCAGAGAAGGGGCGGGAGTAGGTGAGCAGTACTTC. Translating gives CATSREGAGVGEQYF.

The CDR3 protein is CASSGRSGGLGGVPQHF. DNA of the CDR3: TGTGCCAGTAGTGGCAGGTCGGGGGGATTGGGCGGTGTTCCCCAGCATTTT. J is TRBJ1-5 and V is TRBV19; D perhaps matches TRBD1 (5 bases). The CDR3 is made up of 17 amino acids. Germline CDR1 LNHDA, CDR2 SQIVND (reference sequence). V lost 5 bases and J 10 bases, leaving 27 bases between the germline ends.

This rearrangement joins TRBV5-1 to TRBJ2-1, with D unresolved. Trimming stripped 5 bases from V and 1 base from J, with 10 bases between. CDR3 length: 14 amino acids. CDR1 is SGHRS and CDR2 is YFSETQ in the germline V gene. The DNA of the CDR3 is TGCGCCAGCAGACAGCAGTGGTCCTACAATGAGCAGTTCTTC. Translation: CASRQQWSYNEQFF.

This rearrangement joins TRBV3-1 (or the pseudogene TRBV3-2) to TRBJ2-1; 7 nucleotides match TRBD2. This CDR3 has 14 residues. The trim removed 3 bases at V and 7 bases at J, leaving 6 bases unmatched. The V gene's germline CDR1 is LGHDT and CDR2 YNNKEL (reference sequence). The CDR3 DNA follows: TGTGCCAGCAGCCATGGGGGGGGGAGGAATGAGCAGTTCTTC. Its protein product is CASSHGGGRNEQFF.

V usage is TRBV15 and J usage is TRBJ2-2; 8 bases are a match to TRBD1. CDR1 LNHNV and CDR2 YYDKDF come from the germline V gene (reference sequence). J lost 7 bases, V lost 7 bases, and 8 bases had no gene match. This CDR3 has 14 residues. Here the CDR3 DNA reads TGTGCCACCAAGTCAGGGGGCTTCATCGGGGAGCTGTTTTTT. Amino acid sequence: CATKSGGFIGELFF.

J is TRBJ1-5 and V is TRBV19; tentative D call: TRBD1 (6 bases). The CDR3 is 17 amino acids. Germline V gene lookup returns CDR1 LNHDA and CDR2 SQIVND (reference sequence). Trimming left V 3 bases short and J 3 bases short, with 18 bases between. The CDR3 loop reads CASSMGQGSANNQPQHF. The CDR3 DNA reads as TGTGCCAGTAGTATGGGGCAGGGGTCAGCGAACAATCAGCCCCAGCATTTT.

The chain is built from TRBV12-3 or TRBV12-4 and TRBJ1-5, with D unresolved. CDR3 size: 12 residues. V was clipped by 1 base and J by 11 bases, with 9 bases between them. For the CDR3, the DNA is TGTGCCAGCAGTTTAGGCAGTCGGGCCCAGCATTTT. Encoded protein: CASSLGSRAQHF.

This clone was seen a single time. The chain recombines TRBV5-1 with TRBJ1-1; 7 bases are shared with TRBD1. CDR3 length: 15 amino acids. J was trimmed by 0 bases and V by 1 base; bases with no gene match: 3. CDR1 is SGHRS and CDR2 is YFSETQ in the germline V gene. CDR3 DNA sequence: TGCGCCAGCAGCTTGCGCGGGACAGTGAACACTGAAGCTTTCTTT. Its translation: CASSLRGTVNTEAFF.

The V call is TRBV7-2, the J call TRBJ2-5; 10 bases match TRBD2. CDR1 is SGHTA, CDR2 FQGNSA, per germline. V shed 5 bases and J 2 bases; nucleotides not matched to a gene: 5. The CDR3 covers 15 residues. CDR3 coding DNA: TGTGCCAGCAGCACTACTAGCGGGGATCAAGAGACCCAGTACTTC. As protein: CASSTTSGDQETQYF.

The chain uses TRBV4-2 and TRBJ2-7; 14 bases line up with TRBD2. The length of the CDR3 is 15 residues. Germline V CDR1 and CDR2: LGHNA, YNFKEQ. The V gene end was trimmed by 3 bases and the J gene end by 5 bases; junction bases not matched to a gene: 3. The CDR3 loop is CASSQRLAGGDEQYF. DNA of the CDR3: TGTGCCAGCAGCCAGAGACTAGCGGGAGGGGACGAGCAGTACTTC.

The chain links TRBV9 to TRBJ2-2; 8 bases are shared with TRBD1. The CDR3 loop spans 16 amino acids. Trimming removed 3 bases from V and 2 bases from J; junction bases left unmatched: 6. The germline CDR1 and CDR2 sequences are SGDLS and YYNGEE. CDR3 DNA sequence: TGTGCCAGCAGCGCCCGACAGGGGTACAACACCGGGGAGCTGTTTTTT. This codes for CASSARQGYNTGELFF.

There are a few counts of this clone. The chain joins TRBV6-5 to TRBJ1-2, with a weak D call TRBD1 (5 bases). Germline values: CDR1 MNHEY, CDR2 SVGAGI. Trimming left V 6 bases short and J 4 bases short, with 15 bases between. The CDR3 runs to 14 residues. CDR3 nucleotides: TGTGCCAGCAGGGACATGGTGACCTCCTATGGCTACACCTTC. Protein sequence: CASRDMVTSYGYTF.